This TCR beta chain emerged from a study of early T cells in non-severe SARS-CoV-2 infection. For the study at large: Unsorted whole blood bulk RNA was sequenced, with unpaired chains. Study findings and constraints: VDJdb-based matching was biased toward anti-spike CD8 responses and missed private and CD4 specificities.

The protocol attached unique molecular identifiers to individual cDNA molecules. TCRdb analysed the 5' RACE reads with MiXCR anew, one entry per CDR3 protein. The sample has 85,000 to 95,000 distinct CDR3 sequences, roughly 15% seen once. This clonotype was picked up a small number of times. What it binds is not known. V was cut by 1 base and J by 7 bases, with 7 bases left in between. The V gene's germline CDR1 is SGHVS and CDR2 FQNEAQ. There are 13 residues in the CDR3. The genes are TRBV7-8 and TRBJ2-2; D unclear. The sequence came from an adult who was a healthcare worker with PCR-confirmed SARS-CoV-2 infection or an uninfected control (not recorded which). This material consisted of whole blood, taken at baseline. DNA of the CDR3: TGTGCCAGCAGCTTAGTACTTTTCGGGGAGCTGTTTTTT. Translated, it gives CASSLVLFGELFF.